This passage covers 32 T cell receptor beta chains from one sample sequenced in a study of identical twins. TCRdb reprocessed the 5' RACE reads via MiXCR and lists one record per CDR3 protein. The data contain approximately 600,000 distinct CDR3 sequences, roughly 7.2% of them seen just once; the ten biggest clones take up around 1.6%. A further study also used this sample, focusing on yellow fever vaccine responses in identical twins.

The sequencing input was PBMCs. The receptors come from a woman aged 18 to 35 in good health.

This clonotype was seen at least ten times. For the CDR3, the DNA is TGCGCCAGCAGCCGCCAAGGGGGCACAACTAATGAAAAACTGTTTTTT. Protein product: CASSRQGGTTNEKLFF. V and J are TRBV4-1 and TRBJ1-4, with 7 bases identical to TRBD1. V was clipped by 4 bases and J by 0 bases; unmatched bases: 5. This CDR3 comprises 16 residues. The germline CDR1 and CDR2 sequences are MGHRA and YSYEKL.

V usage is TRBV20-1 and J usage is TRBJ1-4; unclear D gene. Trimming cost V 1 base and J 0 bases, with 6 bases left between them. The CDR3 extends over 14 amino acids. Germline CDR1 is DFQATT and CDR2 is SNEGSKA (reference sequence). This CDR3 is CSARGGATNEKLFF. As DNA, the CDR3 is TGCAGTGCTAGAGGAGGAGCAACTAATGAAAAACTGTTTTTT.

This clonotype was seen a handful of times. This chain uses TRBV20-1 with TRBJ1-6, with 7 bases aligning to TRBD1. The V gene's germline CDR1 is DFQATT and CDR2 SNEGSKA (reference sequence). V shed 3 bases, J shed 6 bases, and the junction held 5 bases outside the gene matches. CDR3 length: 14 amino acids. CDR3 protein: CSASTDRVNSPLHF. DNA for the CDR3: TGCAGTGCTAGCACCGACAGGGTTAATTCACCCCTCCACTTT.

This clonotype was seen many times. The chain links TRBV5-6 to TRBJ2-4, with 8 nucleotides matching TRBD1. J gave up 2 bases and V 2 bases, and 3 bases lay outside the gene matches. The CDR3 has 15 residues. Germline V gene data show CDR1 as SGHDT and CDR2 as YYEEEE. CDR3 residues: CASSLQGVSKNIQYF. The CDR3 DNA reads TGTGCCAGCAGCTTACAGGGGGTTTCCAAAAACATTCAGTACTTC.

The CDR3 region has the DNA TGTGCCAGCCGGGATCTAGCGAGGGAAAATGAGCAGTTCTTC. Its translation is CASRDLARENEQFF. The genes are TRBV19 and TRBJ2-1, with D possibly TRBD2 on 6 matching bases. V was trimmed by 9 bases and J by 7 bases, leaving 19 bases between them. There are 14 residues in the CDR3. The germline gives CDR1 LNHDA, CDR2 SQIVND (reference sequence).

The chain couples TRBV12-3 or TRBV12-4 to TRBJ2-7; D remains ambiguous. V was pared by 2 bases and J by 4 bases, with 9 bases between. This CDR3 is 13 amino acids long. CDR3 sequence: CASSLNAGYEQYV. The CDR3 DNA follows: TGTGCCAGCAGTTTAAATGCCGGATACGAGCAGTACGTC.

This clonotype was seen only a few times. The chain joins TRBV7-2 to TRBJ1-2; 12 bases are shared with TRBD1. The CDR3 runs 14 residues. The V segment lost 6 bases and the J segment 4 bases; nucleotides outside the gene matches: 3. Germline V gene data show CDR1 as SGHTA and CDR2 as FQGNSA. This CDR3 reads CASRGQGAGYGYTF. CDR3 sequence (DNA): TGTGCCAGCAGGGGACAGGGGGCGGGCTATGGCTACACCTTC.

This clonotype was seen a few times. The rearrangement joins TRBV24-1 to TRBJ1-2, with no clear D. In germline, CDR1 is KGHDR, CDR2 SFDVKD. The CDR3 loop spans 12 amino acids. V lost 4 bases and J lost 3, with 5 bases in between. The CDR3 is CATSDTYYGYTF. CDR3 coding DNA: TGTGCCACCAGTGACACCTACTATGGCTACACCTTC.

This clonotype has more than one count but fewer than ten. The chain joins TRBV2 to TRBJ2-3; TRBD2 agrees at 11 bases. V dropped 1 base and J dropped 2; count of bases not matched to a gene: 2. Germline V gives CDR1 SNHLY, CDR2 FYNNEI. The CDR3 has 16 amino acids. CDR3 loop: CASSEGLAGNTDTQYF. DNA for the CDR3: TGTGCCAGCAGTGAAGGACTAGCGGGGAACACAGATACGCAGTATTTT.

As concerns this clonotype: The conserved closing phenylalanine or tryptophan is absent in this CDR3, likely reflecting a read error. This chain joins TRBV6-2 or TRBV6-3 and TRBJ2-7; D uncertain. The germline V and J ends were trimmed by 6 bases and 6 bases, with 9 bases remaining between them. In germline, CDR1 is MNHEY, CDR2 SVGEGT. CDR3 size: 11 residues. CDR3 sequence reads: CASRDLGEQYS. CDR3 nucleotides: TGTGCCAGCAGAGACCTCGGCGAGCAGTACTCC.

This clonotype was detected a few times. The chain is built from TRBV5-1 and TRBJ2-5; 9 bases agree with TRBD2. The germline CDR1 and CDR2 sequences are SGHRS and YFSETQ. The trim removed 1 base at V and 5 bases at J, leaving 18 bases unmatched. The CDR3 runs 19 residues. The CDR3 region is CASSLSSASGAGGLETQYF. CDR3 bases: TGCGCCAGCAGCTTGTCGTCGGCTAGCGGGGCTGGGGGTTTGGAGACCCAGTACTTC.

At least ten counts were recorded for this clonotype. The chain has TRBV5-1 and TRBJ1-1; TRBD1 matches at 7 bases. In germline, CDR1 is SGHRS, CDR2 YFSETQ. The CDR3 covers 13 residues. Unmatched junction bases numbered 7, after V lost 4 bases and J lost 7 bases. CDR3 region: CASSPGQVGEAFF. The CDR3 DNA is TGCGCCAGCAGCCCAGGACAGGTGGGTGAAGCTTTCTTT. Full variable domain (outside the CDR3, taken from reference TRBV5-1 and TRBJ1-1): KAGVTQTPRYLIKTRGQQVTLSCSPISGHRSVSWYQQTPGQGLQFLFEYFSETQRNKGNFPGRFSGRQFSNSRSEMNVSTLELGDSALYLCASSPGQVGEAFFGQGTRLTVV.

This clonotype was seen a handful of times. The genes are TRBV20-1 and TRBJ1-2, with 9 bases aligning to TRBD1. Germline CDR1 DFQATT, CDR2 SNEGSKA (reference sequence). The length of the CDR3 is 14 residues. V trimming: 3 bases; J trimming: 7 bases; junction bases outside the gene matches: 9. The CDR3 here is CSARWTGASGGYTF. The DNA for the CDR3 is TGCAGTGCTAGGTGGACAGGGGCCTCTGGTGGCTACACCTTC.

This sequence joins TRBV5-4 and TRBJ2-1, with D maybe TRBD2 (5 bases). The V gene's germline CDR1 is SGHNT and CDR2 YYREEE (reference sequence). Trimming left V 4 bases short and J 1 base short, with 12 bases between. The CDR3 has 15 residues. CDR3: CASSAGSQSYNEQFF. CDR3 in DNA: TGTGCCAGCAGCGCTGGGAGCCAGTCCTACAATGAGCAGTTCTTC.

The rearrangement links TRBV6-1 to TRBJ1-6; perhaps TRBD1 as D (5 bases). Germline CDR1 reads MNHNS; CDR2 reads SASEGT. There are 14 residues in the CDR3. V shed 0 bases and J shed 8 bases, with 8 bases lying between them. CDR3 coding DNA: TGTGCCAGCAGTGAAGCCCAGGGATATTCACCCCTCCACTTT. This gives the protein CASSEAQGYSPLHF.

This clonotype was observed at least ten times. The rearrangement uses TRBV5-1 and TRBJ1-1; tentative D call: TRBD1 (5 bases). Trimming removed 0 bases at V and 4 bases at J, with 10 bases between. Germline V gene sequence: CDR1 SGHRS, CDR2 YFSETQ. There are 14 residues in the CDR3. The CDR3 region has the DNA TGCGCCAGCAGCTTGGATCAGGGACGCACTGAAGCTTTCTTT. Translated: CASSLDQGRTEAFF.

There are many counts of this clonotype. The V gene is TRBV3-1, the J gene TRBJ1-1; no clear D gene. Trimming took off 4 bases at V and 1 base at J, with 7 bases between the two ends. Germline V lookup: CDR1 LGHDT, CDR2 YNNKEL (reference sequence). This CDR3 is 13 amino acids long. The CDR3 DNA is TGTGCCAGCAGCCTGCAGAGGAACACTGAAGCTTTCTTT. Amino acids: CASSLQRNTEAFF.

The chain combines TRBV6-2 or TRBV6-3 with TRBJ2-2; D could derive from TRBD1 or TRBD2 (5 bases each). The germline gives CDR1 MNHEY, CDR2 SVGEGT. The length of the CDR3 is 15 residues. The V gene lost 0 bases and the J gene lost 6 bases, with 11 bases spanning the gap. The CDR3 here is CASSYSKGSPGELFF. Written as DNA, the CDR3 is TGTGCCAGCAGTTACTCGAAGGGGAGTCCCGGGGAGCTGTTTTTT.

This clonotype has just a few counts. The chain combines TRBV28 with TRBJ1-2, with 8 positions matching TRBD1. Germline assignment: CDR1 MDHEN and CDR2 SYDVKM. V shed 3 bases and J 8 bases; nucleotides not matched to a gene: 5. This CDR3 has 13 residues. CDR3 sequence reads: CASSFGQGEGYTF. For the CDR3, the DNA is TGTGCCAGCAGTTTTGGACAGGGTGAAGGCTACACCTTC.

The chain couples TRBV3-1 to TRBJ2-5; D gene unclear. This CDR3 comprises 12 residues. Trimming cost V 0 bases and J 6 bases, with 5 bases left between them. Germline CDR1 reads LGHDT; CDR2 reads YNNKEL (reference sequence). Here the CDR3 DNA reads TGTGCCAGCAGCCAAGATATGAAGACCCAGTACTTC. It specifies CASSQDMKTQYF.

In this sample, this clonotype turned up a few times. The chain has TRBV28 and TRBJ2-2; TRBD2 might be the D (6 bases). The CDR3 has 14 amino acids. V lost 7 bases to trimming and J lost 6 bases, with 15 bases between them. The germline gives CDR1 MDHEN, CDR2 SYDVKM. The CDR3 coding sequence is TGTGCCAGCATTGGGGGGAGTGGGCCCGGGGAGCTGTTTTTT. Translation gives CASIGGSGPGELFF.

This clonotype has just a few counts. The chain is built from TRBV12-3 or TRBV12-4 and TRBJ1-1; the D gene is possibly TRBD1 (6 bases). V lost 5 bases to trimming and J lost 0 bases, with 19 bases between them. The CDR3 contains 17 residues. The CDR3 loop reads CASSAPGGGIMNTEAFF. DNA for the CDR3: TGTGCCAGCAGTGCTCCGGGAGGGGGAATCATGAACACTGAAGCTTTCTTT.

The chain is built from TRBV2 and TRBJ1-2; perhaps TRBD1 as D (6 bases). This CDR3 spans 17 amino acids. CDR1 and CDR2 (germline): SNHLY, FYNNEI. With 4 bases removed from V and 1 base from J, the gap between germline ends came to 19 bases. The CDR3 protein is CASSGGRDIFFNYGYTF. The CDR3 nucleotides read TGTGCCAGCAGTGGAGGACGGGACATCTTTTTTAACTATGGCTACACCTTC.

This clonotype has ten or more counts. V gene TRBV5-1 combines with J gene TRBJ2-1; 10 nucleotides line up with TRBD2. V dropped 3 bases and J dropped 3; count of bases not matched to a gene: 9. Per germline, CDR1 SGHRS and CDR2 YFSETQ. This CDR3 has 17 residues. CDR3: CASSSGTSGDFYNEQFF. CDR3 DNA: TGCGCCAGCAGCTCTGGTACTAGCGGGGACTTCTACAATGAGCAGTTCTTC.

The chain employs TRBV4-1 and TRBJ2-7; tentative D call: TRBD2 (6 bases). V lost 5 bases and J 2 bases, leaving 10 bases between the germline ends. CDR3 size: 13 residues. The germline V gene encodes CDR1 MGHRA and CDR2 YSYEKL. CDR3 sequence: CASSAGPTYEQYF. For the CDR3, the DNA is TGCGCCAGCAGCGCGGGACCGACCTACGAGCAGTACTTC.

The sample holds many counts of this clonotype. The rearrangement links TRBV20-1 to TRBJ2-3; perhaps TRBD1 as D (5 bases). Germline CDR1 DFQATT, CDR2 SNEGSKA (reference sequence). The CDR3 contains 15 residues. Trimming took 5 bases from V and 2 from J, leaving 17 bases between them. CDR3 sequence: CSALGVTRNTDTQYF. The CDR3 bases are TGCAGTGCTTTAGGGGTAACCCGCAACACAGATACGCAGTATTTT.

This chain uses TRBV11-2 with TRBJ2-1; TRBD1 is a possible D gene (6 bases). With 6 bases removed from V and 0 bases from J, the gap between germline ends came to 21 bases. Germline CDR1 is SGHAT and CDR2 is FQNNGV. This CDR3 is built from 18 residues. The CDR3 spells CASRAGTIIAGSYNEQFF. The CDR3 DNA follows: TGTGCCAGCAGGGCCGGGACAATCATCGCCGGCTCCTACAATGAGCAGTTCTTC.

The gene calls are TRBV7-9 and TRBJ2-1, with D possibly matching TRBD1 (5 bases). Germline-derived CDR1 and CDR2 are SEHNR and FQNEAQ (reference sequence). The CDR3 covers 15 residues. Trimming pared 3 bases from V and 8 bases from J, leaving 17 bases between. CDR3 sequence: CASSFPLDSHDEQFF. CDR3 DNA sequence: TGTGCCAGCAGCTTCCCGCTCGACAGCCACGATGAGCAGTTCTTC.

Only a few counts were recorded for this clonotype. In DNA, the CDR3 is TGTGCCAGCAGATCGACAGGGGGCGTTAAGGCGGGAGGCTACACCTTC. It is translated as CASRSTGGVKAGGYTF. This chain links TRBV6-1 with TRBJ1-2; 10 positions match TRBD1. The CDR3 loop spans 16 amino acids. V lost 6 bases and J lost 8; bases outside the gene matches: 15. Germline V gene data show CDR1 as MNHNS and CDR2 as SASEGT.

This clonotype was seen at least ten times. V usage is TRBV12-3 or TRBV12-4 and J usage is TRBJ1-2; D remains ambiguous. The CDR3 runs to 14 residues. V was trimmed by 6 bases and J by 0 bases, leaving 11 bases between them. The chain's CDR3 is CASSADRANYGYTF. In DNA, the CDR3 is TGTGCCAGCAGCGCGGACCGCGCTAACTATGGCTACACCTTC.

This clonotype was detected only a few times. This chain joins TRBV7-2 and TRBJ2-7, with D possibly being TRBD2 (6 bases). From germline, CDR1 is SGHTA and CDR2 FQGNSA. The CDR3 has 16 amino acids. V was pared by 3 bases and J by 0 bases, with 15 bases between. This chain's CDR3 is CASSFPFGRGSYEQYF. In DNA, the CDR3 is TGTGCCAGCAGCTTCCCTTTCGGGAGAGGCTCCTACGAGCAGTACTTC.

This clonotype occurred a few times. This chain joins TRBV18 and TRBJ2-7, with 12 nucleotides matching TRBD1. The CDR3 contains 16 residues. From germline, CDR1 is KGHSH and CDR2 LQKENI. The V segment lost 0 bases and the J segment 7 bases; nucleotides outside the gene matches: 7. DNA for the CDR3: TGTGCCAGCTCACCACCCACCGGGACAGGGGGCGAAGAGCAGTACTTC. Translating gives CASSPPTGTGGEEQYF.